The next 31 T cell receptor beta chains were all read from a single sample in a study of blood T cell repertoires in COVID-19. Profiling relied on immunoSEQ multiplex PCR, and the TCRdb table lists in-frame clones only, not all of them. The table has hundreds of thousands of clones, roughly 83% seen once. Sequencing input: PBMCs or T cells enriched from blood (not recorded which). These receptors were collected from a woman aged 45-59 years who had recovered from COVID-19.

There are a few counts of this clone. The genes are TRBV4-2 and TRBJ2-2; 10 nucleotides match TRBD2. The V gene's germline CDR1 is LGHNA and CDR2 YNFKEQ. CDR3 length equals 16 residues. The V and J ends lost 3 bases and 1 base, in that order; junction bases with no gene match: 2. CDR3 DNA: TGTGCCAGCAGCCACAGACTAGCGGGGAACACCGGGGAGCTGTTTTTT. It codes for CASSHRLAGNTGELFF.

The chain combines TRBV9 with TRBJ2-1; possibly TRBD1 for D (5 bases). Germline V lookup: CDR1 SGDLS, CDR2 YYNGEE. This CDR3 is built from 16 residues. The germline V and J ends were trimmed by 3 bases and 6 bases, with 19 bases remaining between them. The CDR3 DNA sequence: TGTGCCAGCAGCGCCCAGGTTCAGGGCCGAGCCAATGAGCAGTTCTTC. Protein sequence: CASSAQVQGRANEQFF.

This chain connects TRBV30 to TRBJ1-2; no firm D call. The length of the CDR3 is 15 residues. V was trimmed by 5 bases and J by 0 bases, leaving 16 bases between them. In germline, CDR1 is GTSNPN, CDR2 SVGIG (reference sequence). The CDR3, as DNA: TGTGCCTGGGGTACCAAGGACTCTTCTAACTATGGCTACACCTTC. Translating gives CAWGTKDSSNYGYTF.

The chain carries TRBV9 and TRBJ1-2, with 7 positions matching TRBD1. The CDR3 length is 13 residues. Unmatched junction bases numbered 6, after V lost 2 bases and J lost 8 bases. From germline, CDR1 is SGDLS and CDR2 YYNGEE. The CDR3: CASSVTGLGGYTF. The DNA of the CDR3 is TGTGCCAGCAGCGTGACAGGGCTCGGAGGCTACACCTTC.

The gene calls are TRBV11-1 and TRBJ2-1; 8 bases map to TRBD1. Germline values: CDR1 SGHAT, CDR2 FQDESV (reference sequence). The CDR3 extends over 15 amino acids. Germline trimming cut 1 base from V and 8 bases from J; bases unmatched to any gene: 7. The CDR3 region has the DNA TGTGCCAGCAGCTTAGATCCGGACAGGGCATATGAGCAGTTCTTC. Translating gives CASSLDPDRAYEQFF.

This clone was counted once. This chain joins TRBV27 and TRBJ2-3; 9 positions match TRBD1. The germline V gene has CDR1 MNHEY and CDR2 SMNVEV (reference sequence). The CDR3 extends over 16 amino acids. After removal of 6 bases from V and 4 bases from J, the junction contained 11 bases not matched to a gene. The CDR3 DNA sequence: TGTGCCAGCAGATACAATGGGGACAGGGATCCAGATACGCAGTATTTT. Amino acid sequence: CASRYNGDRDPDTQYF.

The CDR3 DNA is TGTGCCAGTGCTATACAGGGGGCGCCTGATTCCGGGGAGCTGTTTTTT. This gives the protein CASAIQGAPDSGELFF. This chain connects TRBV11-2 to TRBJ2-2; 9 bases are shared with TRBD1. In germline, CDR1 is SGHAT, CDR2 FQNNGV. V dropped 9 bases and J dropped 6; count of bases not matched to a gene: 14. CDR3 length equals 16 residues.

A single count supports this clone. J is TRBJ2-3 and V is TRBV3-1 (or the pseudogene TRBV3-2); 8 bases agree with TRBD2. Germline V gives CDR1 LGHDT, CDR2 YNNKEL (reference sequence). The CDR3 spans 14 residues. The V segment lost 4 bases and the J segment 5 bases; nucleotides outside the gene matches: 5. The CDR3 sequence is CASSLGRGLDTQYF. The CDR3 bases are TGTGCCAGCAGCCTCGGGAGGGGCTTAGATACGCAGTATTTT.

This chain links TRBV30 with TRBJ1-3, with TRBD1 as a possible D gene (5 bases). The CDR3 is made up of 14 amino acids. Germline V gene data show CDR1 as GTSNPN and CDR2 as SVGIG (reference sequence). V was shortened by 3 bases and J by 2 bases, with 11 bases between the two germline ends. Here the CDR3 DNA reads TGTGCCTGGAGGACAGTTAGAGCTGGAAACACCATATATTTT. As protein: CAWRTVRAGNTIYF.

The chain couples TRBV5-1 to TRBJ2-1, with 14 positions matching TRBD2. With 4 bases clipped from V and 6 bases from J, the junction kept 9 bases outside the gene matches. Per germline, CDR1 SGHRS and CDR2 YFSETQ. The CDR3 extends over 17 amino acids. For the CDR3, the DNA is TGCGCCAGCAGCCTAAGACTAGCGGGGGGGCCGTTCAATGAGCAGTTCTTC. It is translated as CASSLRLAGGPFNEQFF.

The chain combines TRBV27 with TRBJ2-7; tentatively, D is TRBD2 (6 bases). The CDR3 loop spans 15 amino acids. The germline V and J ends were trimmed by 0 bases and 3 bases, with 12 bases remaining between them. Per germline, CDR1 MNHEY and CDR2 SMNVEV (reference sequence). The CDR3 loop is CASSLSVWGGYEQYF. DNA of the CDR3: TGTGCCAGCAGTTTATCGGTCTGGGGAGGCTACGAGCAGTACTTC.

V usage is TRBV4-3 and J usage is TRBJ2-3; maybe TRBD1 (5 bases). The germline V gene encodes CDR1 LGHNA and CDR2 YSLEER. Trimming cost V 0 bases and J 1 base, with 11 bases left between them. The CDR3 runs to 16 residues. The CDR3 spells CASSQDQGLGTDTQYF. For the CDR3, the DNA is TGCGCCAGCAGCCAAGACCAGGGTTTGGGCACAGATACGCAGTATTTT.

The CDR3 is CASSLGQGQFGAFF. CDR3 bases: TGTGCCAGCAGTTTAGGACAGGGGCAATTCGGAGCTTTCTTT. This chain connects TRBV28 to TRBJ1-1, with 9 bases matching TRBD1. V trimming: 2 bases; J trimming: 10 bases; junction bases outside the gene matches: 8. Per germline, CDR1 MDHEN and CDR2 SYDVKM. The CDR3 contains 14 residues.

In this sample, this clone turned up a few times. This sequence joins TRBV30 and TRBJ1-5, with TRBD1 matching 8 bases. Trimming removed 3 bases from V and 4 bases from J; junction bases left unmatched: 2. There are 13 residues in the CDR3. Germline V gene lookup returns CDR1 GTSNPN and CDR2 SVGIG (reference sequence). CDR3 bases: TGTGCCTGGAGCAGGGGGCCTAATCAGCCCCAGCATTTT. This codes for CAWSRGPNQPQHF.

The chain couples TRBV9 to TRBJ2-5, with unresolved D. V was trimmed by 4 bases and J by 2 bases, leaving 12 bases between them. CDR1 is SGDLS, CDR2 YYNGEE, per germline. The CDR3 is 14 residues long. The CDR3 here is CASSPDSFQETQYF. DNA for the CDR3: TGTGCCAGCAGCCCAGACTCCTTTCAAGAGACCCAGTACTTC.

The sample holds one count of this clone. V is TRBV12-3 or TRBV12-4 and J is TRBJ1-1, with D hard to call. The germline V and J ends were trimmed by 2 bases and 1 base, with 5 bases remaining between them. The CDR3 spans 13 residues. The CDR3 DNA is TGTGCCAGCAGTTTAAATAGGAACACTGAAGCTTTCTTT. Encoded protein: CASSLNRNTEAFF.

This clone was seen more than once but under ten times. The rearrangement uses TRBV7-9 and TRBJ1-1; perhaps TRBD1 as D (6 bases). V lost 7 bases and J lost 5, with 17 bases in between. Germline V gene lookup returns CDR1 SEHNR and CDR2 FQNEAQ (reference sequence). The CDR3 covers 14 residues. CDR3 in amino acids: CASTLDGRGTEAFF. CDR3 nucleotides: TGTGCCAGCACCCTAGACGGGAGGGGGACTGAAGCTTTCTTT.

The rearrangement joins TRBV7-9 to TRBJ1-1; 7 nucleotides align to TRBD1. The CDR3 consists of 15 residues. Trimming cost V 6 bases and J 5 bases; bases outside gene matches: 12. Per germline, CDR1 SEHNR and CDR2 FQNEAQ (reference sequence). The CDR3 loop reads CASRAAQGRQTEAFF. The CDR3, as DNA: TGTGCCAGCAGAGCCGCACAGGGGCGTCAAACTGAAGCTTTCTTT.

Notes on this clone: A much larger clone lies a single base off, so this may be a read error. The chain couples TRBV7-3 to TRBJ1-1; D remains ambiguous. The CDR3 has 13 residues. With 2 bases removed from V and 1 base from J, the gap between germline ends came to 5 bases. Germline V gene data show CDR1 as SGHTA and CDR2 as FQGTGA. CDR3 protein: CASSLYWNTEAFF. CDR3 nucleotides: TGTGCCAGCAGCTTATACTGGAACACTGAAGCTTTCTTT.

The chain couples TRBV4-2 to TRBJ1-5; D unresolved. Germline CDR1 and CDR2: LGHNA and YNFKEQ. The CDR3 is 17 residues long. Trimming removed 0 bases at V and 2 bases at J, with 14 bases between. The CDR3 protein is CASSQDLSGRGNQPQHF. Here the CDR3 DNA reads TGTGCCAGCAGCCAAGATTTAAGCGGGAGGGGCAATCAGCCCCAGCATTTT.

The gene calls are TRBV28 and TRBJ1-4; D is perhaps TRBD1 (6 bases). Per germline, CDR1 MDHEN and CDR2 SYDVKM. Trimming removed 4 bases from V and 8 bases from J, with 14 bases in between. This CDR3 spans 14 amino acids. The CDR3 sequence: CASSSQGEGEKLFF. The CDR3 nucleotides read TGTGCCAGCAGTTCACAGGGTGAGGGAGAAAAACTGTTTTTT.

This clone turned up a few times. The rearrangement uses TRBV7-2 and TRBJ2-1, with D perhaps TRBD1 (5 bases). Trimming cost V 1 base and J 0 bases, with 7 bases left between them. Germline V gene data show CDR1 as SGHTA and CDR2 as FQGNSA. CDR3 length: 15 amino acids. The DNA for the CDR3 is TGTGCCAGCAGCTTAGAGGGGCACTCCTACAATGAGCAGTTCTTC. Amino acids: CASSLEGHSYNEQFF. The full variable domain, completed using reference TRBV7-2 and TRBJ2-1, is GAGVSQSPSNKVTEKGKDVELRCDPISGHTALYWYRQSLGQGLEFLIYFQGNSAPDKSGLPSDRFSAERTGGSVSTLTIQRTQQEDSAVYLCASSLEGHSYNEQFFGPGTRLTVL.

The table lists this clone with a count of one. V usage is TRBV28 and J usage is TRBJ1-2, with D perhaps TRBD1 (6 bases). CDR3 size: 12 residues. From germline, CDR1 is MDHEN and CDR2 SYDVKM. V lost 7 bases and J lost 7, with 13 bases in between. CDR3 residues: CASNGGRPGYTF. CDR3 DNA sequence: TGTGCCAGCAACGGGGGGCGGCCTGGCTACACCTTC.

The count of this clone is one. The rearrangement joins TRBV7-2 to TRBJ2-1; TRBD2 aligns across 7 bases. The CDR3 sequence is 15 residues long. Losses at the gene ends were 6 bases for V and 4 bases for J; bases not matched to a gene: 9. The germline CDR1 and CDR2 sequences are SGHTA and FQGNSA. The CDR3 coding sequence is TGTGCCAGCAGAATAAGCGGGGCCGCATACAATGAGCAGTTCTTC. As protein: CASRISGAAYNEQFF.

This chain uses TRBV6-5 with TRBJ1-6, with TRBD1 matching 8 bases. The CDR3 runs to 16 residues. The J segment lost 9 bases and the V segment lost 2 bases, leaving 9 bases of the junction unmatched. Germline lookup yields CDR1 MNHEY and CDR2 SVGAGI. The DNA for the CDR3 is TGTGCCAGCAGTTACCCAGGACAGGGTGGCGTTTCACCCCTCCACTTT. It translates to CASSYPGQGGVSPLHF.

The V call is TRBV18, the J call TRBJ2-3; 7 bases line up with TRBD1. There are 13 residues in the CDR3. The V segment lost 5 bases and the J segment 5 bases; nucleotides outside the gene matches: 4. Germline V CDR1 and CDR2: KGHSH, LQKENI. The DNA for the CDR3 is TGTGCCAGCTCAGCAAACAGGGGAGATACGCAGTATTTT. Its protein product is CASSANRGDTQYF. The full variable domain, rest sourced from reference TRBV18 and TRBJ2-3, is NAGVMQNPRHLVRRRGQEARLRCSPMKGHSHVYWYRQLPEEGLKFMVYLQKENIIDESGMPKERFSAEFPKEGPSILRIQQVVRGDSAAYFCASSANRGDTQYFGPGTRLTVL.

The chain joins TRBV19 to TRBJ1-6, with a possible D match to TRBD1 (6 bases). V shed 1 base and J shed 10 bases, with 11 bases lying between them. From germline, CDR1 is LNHDA and CDR2 SQIVND (reference sequence). The CDR3 is 14 residues long. The CDR3 here is CASSIAQGGSPLHF. DNA of the CDR3: TGTGCCAGTAGTATAGCACAGGGAGGGTCACCCCTCCACTTT.

The genes are TRBV11-2 and TRBJ1-2, with TRBD1 identical over 10 bases. The V segment lost 4 bases and the J segment 4 bases; nucleotides outside the gene matches: 6. This CDR3 contains 15 residues. The V gene's germline CDR1 is SGHAT and CDR2 FQNNGV. The CDR3 is CASSSFRDRGYGYTF. CDR3 coding DNA: TGTGCCAGCAGCTCCTTCCGGGACAGGGGCTATGGCTACACCTTC.

The sample holds one count of this clone. The chain employs TRBV7-2 and TRBJ1-5, with a possible D match to TRBD1 (5 bases). The CDR3 covers 16 residues. Per germline, CDR1 SGHTA and CDR2 FQGNSA. V lost 3 bases and J lost 7, with 19 bases in between. In nucleotides, the CDR3 is TGTGCCAGCAGCTTTATAAAACGGGGGAGGGCCCAGCCCCAGCATTTT. Translating it yields CASSFIKRGRAQPQHF. Supplemented by reference TRBV7-2 and TRBJ1-5, the full variable domain reads GAGVSQSPSNKVTEKGKDVELRCDPISGHTALYWYRQSLGQGLEFLIYFQGNSAPDKSGLPSDRFSAERTGGSVSTLTIQRTQQEDSAVYLCASSFIKRGRAQPQHFGDGTRLSIL.

The J gene is TRBJ1-6, the V gene TRBV2, with a weak D call TRBD1 (6 bases). This CDR3 comprises 15 residues. Germline V gene lookup returns CDR1 SNHLY and CDR2 FYNNEI. V was pared by 7 bases and J by 1 base, with 11 bases between. The CDR3 protein is CASKSQGSYNSPLHF. The DNA of the CDR3 is TGTGCCAGCAAATCACAGGGTTCCTATAATTCACCCCTCCACTTT.

The DNA for the CDR3 is TGTGCCTGGAGTGGAACAGGGTTGAACACTGAAGCTTTCTTT. It is translated as CAWSGTGLNTEAFF. The chain employs TRBV30 and TRBJ1-1, with a tentative D call TRBD1 (6 bases). Germline V CDR1 and CDR2: GTSNPN, SVGIG (reference sequence). Trimming took off 1 base at V and 0 bases at J, with 9 bases between the two ends. The CDR3 has 14 residues.